The present T cell receptor (beta chain) was sequenced within a study of T cells in Graves' hyperthyroidism and ophthalmopathy. Study-level results: In simple terms, a model built on 13 V-J features told ophthalmopathy apart from stable hyperthyroidism. Ophthalmopathy onset followed model prediction by a median approximately six months. Also found in blood were most expanded thyroid clonotypes above 0.001.

Reasons for excluding patients were uncontrolled infection, other autoimmune disease, pregnancy or lactation. Authors of the study amplified TCR beta CDR3 regions from RNA transcripts. TCR CDR3 underwent first-round RT-PCR with the HTBI primer set. TCRdb reanalysed the multiplex PCR reads using MiXCR and keeps one entry per CDR3 protein. The sample shows about 480,000 distinct CDR3 sequences, 13% to 15% of them seen only once. The trim removed 5 bases at V and 8 bases at J, leaving 8 bases unmatched. This CDR3 spans 15 amino acids. This clonotype was recorded at least ten times. Its target is not known.

The gene calls are TRBV12-3 or TRBV12-4 and TRBJ2-1, with TRBD2 identical over 11 bases. Sequenced: blood. This receptor was obtained from a young woman with Graves' hyperthyroidism. The DNA for the CDR3 is TGTGCCAGCAGTAGCAGCCCGGGACTAGCGGATGAGCAGTTCTTC. The encoded protein is CASSSSPGLADEQFF.